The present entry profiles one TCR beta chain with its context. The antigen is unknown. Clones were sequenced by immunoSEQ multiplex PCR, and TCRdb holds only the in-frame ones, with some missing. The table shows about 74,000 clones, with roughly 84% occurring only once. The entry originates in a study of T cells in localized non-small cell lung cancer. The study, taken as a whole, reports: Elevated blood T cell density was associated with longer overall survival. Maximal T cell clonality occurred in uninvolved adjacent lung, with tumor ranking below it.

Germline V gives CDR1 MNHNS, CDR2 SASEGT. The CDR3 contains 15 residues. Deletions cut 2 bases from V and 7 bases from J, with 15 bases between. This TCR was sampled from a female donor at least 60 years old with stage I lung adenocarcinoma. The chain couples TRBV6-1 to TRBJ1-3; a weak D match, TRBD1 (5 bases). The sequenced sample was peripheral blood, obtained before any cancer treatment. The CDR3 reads CASSEQGYEANTIYF. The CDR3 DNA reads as TGTGCCAGCAGTGAACAGGGATATGAGGCTAACACCATATATTTT.